This entry features one TCR beta chain sequence. Its specific antigen is unknown. Base quality data are lacking; no much larger clone is found one base away. This sample is drawn from a study of blood T cell repertoires in COVID-19 (TCRdb year 2020). As for the study more broadly: Samples covering the acute and convalescent phases of COVID-19 were provided by collaborators in the United States, Italy and Spain. Where available, HLA class I and class II types were taken from metadata supplied by the sample provider and were not determined by assay-based typing. The repertoires were released in a freely available public database intended as a resource for research on the immune response to SARS-CoV-2. The dataset comprised deeply sampled blood TCRbeta repertoires from subjects exposed to, actively infected with, or recovered from COVID-19. Sample metadata almost always included a de-identified subject ID, COVID-19 status, age in years and sex. The material from the prospective study consisted of cDNA or gDNA derived from T cells, B-cell-depleted T cells, or PBMCs. The samples were drawn from two sources: the first 160 participants of the ongoing ImmuneRACE study, and 1,254 subjects contributed by 6 global collaborators.

One collaborating source in Seattle enrolled patients during active infection and followed them longitudinally through the course of disease. Collaborating institutions collected whole blood in K2EDTA tubes following their own protocols. For TCRbeta analysis, collaborator samples were shipped as frozen whole blood, as isolated PBMCs, or as DNA extracted from either sample type. CDR1 LNHDA and CDR2 SQIVND were looked up in the germline V gene (reference sequence). The CDR3, from cysteine to phenylalanine, totals 14 residues. CDR3 DNA only is kept here, 42 bases in frame from base 1. The trim is 9 bases for V and 0 bases for J, with a gap of 12 bases between the germline ends. The immunoSEQ Assay, a bias-controlled multiplex PCR, was used to amplify TCRbeta CDR3 regions from genomic DNA. Processing in the source paper ran as follows. Within the assay, amplification of reference gene primers was used to estimate how many nucleated cells each sample contained. Sequence reads were collapsed and filtered to measure the absolute abundance of every unique TCRbeta CDR3 rearrangement. For each sample, productive Simpson clonality was calculated by taking the square root of Simpson's diversity index across productive rearrangements. TCRdb limited this immuneACCESS table to in-frame rearrangements with V and J called. A share of clones is missing; checked studies link under half to unresolved V genes, and the rest is unexplained. D and trimming come from the DNA, and the V and J calls and clone size come from that table. This sample holds under 200,000 clones; 85% to 90% were observed only once. The ten most abundant clones make up 10% of the sample.

Broader findings and caveats from the paper: The amount of clinical and demographic metadata varied by source and participant and was provided uncurated.

In this chain, TRBV19 is recombined with TRBJ1-5; the D segment could be TRBD1, given 5 matching bases. The clonotype originates from a woman in her 70s with COVID-19, enrolled during active disease. The sequenced sample was peripheral blood. The nucleotides are TGTGCCAGGGGCGGGGGACCTAGCAATCAGCCCCAGCATTTT. Its translation reads: CARGGGPSNQPQHF.